The rows below give T cell receptor beta chains drawn from one sample of a study of blood T cell repertoires in COVID-19. Only in-frame clones appear in the TCRdb table, and some are missing; sequencing was by immunoSEQ multiplex PCR. The sample contains about 300,000 clones, 85% to 90% of which appear only once. What was sequenced was PBMCs or T cells enriched from blood (not recorded which). These receptors came from a young man who had recovered from COVID-19. The CDR3 runs from the conserved cysteine through the conserved F or W. The order of the fields is D gene, J gene, V gene, clone size, CDR3 DNA, CDR3 protein. A D gene is named only where the DNA matches it firmly. A row's size may be missing; if present it is once, few, many or a size class.

>.|TRBJ1-4|TRBV14|.
TGTGCCAGCAGCCAAATGACACCAACTAATGAAAAACTGTTTTTT
CASSQMTPTNEKLFF
>.|TRBJ1-1|TRBV7-9|.
TGTGCCAGCAGCTTAGATCCCCATACTGAAGCTTTCTTT
CASSLDPHTEAFF
>TRBD2|TRBJ2-7|TRBV7-2|.
TGTGCCAGCAGCGTGAAGTCCAGGACTAGCGGGAGGGGGATCTACGAGCAGTACTTC
CASSVKSRTSGRGIYEQYF
>.|TRBJ1-1|TRBV15|.
TGTGCCACCAGCAGGGAGGACGGCCTGGGTACTGAAGCTTTCTTT
CATSREDGLGTEAFF
>.|TRBJ1-5|TRBV28|.
TGTGCCAGCAGTCTCCGGGACTTTAGCAATCAGCCCCAGCATTTT
CASSLRDFSNQPQHF
>TRBD1|TRBJ1-1|TRBV19|.
TGTGCCAGTAGTATAGGACAGGGGGCGGCTTTCTTT
CASSIGQGAAFF
>.|TRBJ1-2|TRBV5-1|.
TGCGCCAGCAGTCGTGACAGATATGGCTACACCTTC
CASSRDRYGYTF
>.|TRBJ1-4|TRBV5-6|.
TGTGCCAGCAGCTTACGGGGGAAGGGGACTAATGAAAAACTGTTTTTT
CASSLRGKGTNEKLFF
>.|TRBJ1-2|TRBV4-1|.
TGCGCCAGCAGCGCAGGCCTCCTGGTCTATGGCTACACCTTC
CASSAGLLVYGYTF
>TRBD1|TRBJ1-5|TRBV27|.
TGTGCCAGCAGTTTTCTCCGGGACAGGGTGAGCAATCAGCCCCAGCATTTT
CASSFLRDRVSNQPQHF
>.|TRBJ1-2|TRBV7-6|.
TGTGCCAGCAGCTTAAGGGGAAGTGTATATGAAGGCTACACCTTC
CASSLRGSVYEGYTF
>.|TRBJ1-1|TRBV27|.
TGTGCCAGCAGTTTATCTGGCGGGAACACTGAAGCTTTCTTT
CASSLSGGNTEAFF
>TRBD1|TRBJ2-7|TRBV5-4|few
TGTGCCAGTGACAGGGGTTCCGAGCAGTACTTC
CASDRGSEQYF
>TRBD1|TRBJ1-6|TRBV6-4|.
TGTGCCAGCAGTGACTCCGAGACAGGGGGTTCACCCCTCCACTTT
CASSDSETGGSPLHF
>TRBD2|TRBJ2-1|TRBV24-1|.
TGTGCCACCAGTGATCCCCTAGCGGGAAGAATGGATGAGCAGTTCTTC
CATSDPLAGRMDEQFF
>TRBD1|TRBJ1-2|TRBV7-9|.
TGTGCCAGCAGCTGGGGGACAGATGGCTACACCTTC
CASSWGTDGYTF
>TRBD2|TRBJ2-7|TRBV6-5|.
TGTGCCAGCAGTCCAACAGGACTAGGTCGAGAGCAGTACTTC
CASSPTGLGREQYF
>TRBD1|TRBJ1-5|TRBV7-9|few
TGTGCCAGCAGCACGACAGGGAGAAGCAATCAGCCCCAGCATTTT
CASSTTGRSNQPQHF
>.|TRBJ1-2|TRBV7-2|once
TGTGCCAGCAGCTTCGAGGGGGAAGGCTACACCTTC
CASSFEGEGYTF
>.|TRBJ1-1|TRBV5-1|.
TGCGCCAGCAGCTTAGCAGGGAACCTGAACACTGAAGCTTTCTTT
CASSLAGNLNTEAFF
>TRBD1|TRBJ1-5|TRBV5-4|.
TGTGCCAGCAGCCGGGGGACAGCAACGGGCCAGCCCCAGCATTTT
CASSRGTATGQPQHF
>TRBD1|TRBJ2-1|TRBV25-1|.
TGTGCCAGCAGTGCCTCCGGGACAGGGCTCTACAATGAGCAGTTCTTC
CASSASGTGLYNEQFF
>.|TRBJ2-1|TRBV4-1|.
TGCGCCAGCAGCCAAGCGGCGGCGTTCTACAATGAGCAGTTCTTC
CASSQAAAFYNEQFF
>TRBD2|TRBJ2-5|TRBV5-1|.
TGCGCCAGCAGCACCGGGACTACCCAAGAGACCCAGTACTTC
CASSTGTTQETQYF
>.|TRBJ1-6|TRBV23-1|.
TGCGCCAGCAGTCAATCTCCCCGACAGGAGAGCTCCTATAATTCACCCCTCCACTTT
CASSQSPRQESSYNSPLHF
>.|TRBJ1-5|TRBV30|.
TGTGCCTGGAGTGTCGGGAGCTCGGGTCAGCCCCAGCATTTT
CAWSVGSSGQPQHF
>.|TRBJ1-6|TRBV28|.
TGTGCCAGCAGTTCTAGCGGGCTCCAGAAGGTCTATTCACCCCTCCACTTT
CASSSSGLQKVYSPLHF
>.|TRBJ1-6|TRBV12-3/TRBV12-4|.
TGTGCCAGCAGGGTACAGGGATATTCACCCCTCCACTTT
CASRVQGYSPLHF
>.|TRBJ2-7|TRBV4-1|.
TGCGCCAGCAGCCAGGAAGAGCAGGGGTCCTACGAGCAGTACTTC
CASSQEEQGSYEQYF
>TRBD2|TRBJ2-1|TRBV7-8|.
TGTGCCAGCAGCCAAAGGGACTACTTAAATGAGCAGTTCTTC
CASSQRDYLNEQFF
>TRBD2|TRBJ2-3|TRBV3-1/TRBV3-2|.
TGTGCCAGCAGCCCATTGGCGGGAGGAGGTGATACGCAGTATTTT
CASSPLAGGGDTQYF
>TRBD1|TRBJ2-5|TRBV7-9|.
TGTGCCAGCAGCTTTCCGACAGGGGGTAACCAAGAGACCCAGTACTTC
CASSFPTGGNQETQYF
>.|TRBJ1-4|TRBV7-9|once
TGTGCCAGCAGCCCCCTTGGCGAAAAACTGTTTTTT
CASSPLGEKLFF
>TRBD1|TRBJ1-5|TRBV5-4|.
TGTGCCAGCAGCTTGGTTGGGACAGGGGCCCGGGATCAGCCCCAGCATTTT
CASSLVGTGARDQPQHF
>TRBD2|TRBJ2-1|TRBV27|.
TGTGCCAGCAGTTCTCTAGCGGGGGGGCCCAATGAGCAGTTCTTC
CASSSLAGGPNEQFF
>.|TRBJ1-1|TRBV29-1|.
TGCAGCGGTTACTCCGGGAACACTGAAGCTTTCTTT
CSGYSGNTEAFF
>TRBD1|TRBJ2-7|TRBV5-4|once
TGTGCCAGCAGCCGCGCGTCGGACAGGGTGTACGAGCAGTACTTC
CASSRASDRVYEQYF
>TRBD1|TRBJ1-2|TRBV28|.
TGTGCCGAAGTGGCCGGACAGGATGGCTACACCTTC
CAEVAGQDGYTF
>.|TRBJ1-2|TRBV4-2|.
TGTGCCAGCAGCCAAGAACCCAGTAACTATGGCTACACCTTC
CASSQEPSNYGYTF
>.|TRBJ2-1|TRBV2|.
TGTGCCAGCGGGGCTCTCAGGGACAATGAGCAGTTCTTC
CASGALRDNEQFF
>TRBD1|TRBJ1-4|TRBV27|.
TGTGCCAGCAGCCCCGGGACAGGGAATGAAAAACTGTTTTTT
CASSPGTGNEKLFF
>.|TRBJ1-1|TRBV28|.
TGTGCCAGCAGTTTATCGTCCAGGGGCTACACTGAAGCTTTCTTT
CASSLSSRGYTEAFF
>TRBD1|TRBJ1-1|TRBV3-1/TRBV3-2|.
TGTGCCAGCAGCCCCTCGGACAGGGACACTGAAGCTTTCTTT
CASSPSDRDTEAFF
>.|TRBJ2-3|TRBV15|once
TGTGCCACCAGCAGAGGATCCAATATCGGAGATACGCAGTATTTT
CATSRGSNIGDTQYF
>.|TRBJ2-7|TRBV3-1/TRBV3-2|.
TGTGCCAGCAGCCGCCTGACGGGTTCGGAGCAGTACTTC
CASSRLTGSEQYF
>.|TRBJ1-2|TRBV19|.
TGTGCCAGTAGTCCCTACAGGGAAACCCATGGCTACACCTTC
CASSPYRETHGYTF
>.|TRBJ1-1|TRBV2|.
TGTGCCAGCAGTGTGCGGGGAGTCAACACTGAAGCTTTCTTT
CASSVRGVNTEAFF
>.|TRBJ2-1|TRBV7-9|.
TGTGCCAGCAGCTCCTCCGGCGGTCGCTCCTACAATGAGCAGTTCTTC
CASSSSGGRSYNEQFF
>.|TRBJ1-1|TRBV5-4|.
TGTGCCAGCAGCCGGCGAGGGAACACTGAAGCTTTCTTT
CASSRRGNTEAFF
>.|TRBJ2-2|TRBV2|few
TGTGCCAGCAGTTTTCATGGGAGGCCAATCACCGGGGAGCTGTTTTTT
CASSFHGRPITGELFF
>.|TRBJ1-2|TRBV18|once
TGTGCCAGCTCACCGATGGGGCTGGGCTACACCTTC
CASSPMGLGYTF
>.|TRBJ2-1|TRBV24-1|.
TGTGCCACCAGTGATTTGGACGCGTCCGGGATCCCCTCCTACAATGAGCAGTTCTTC
CATSDLDASGIPSYNEQFF
>.|TRBJ1-3|TRBV4-1|.
TGCGCCAGCAGCCTCAATTGGGGAACCGGGACAGGAAACACCATATATTTT
CASSLNWGTGTGNTIYF
>TRBD1|TRBJ1-1|TRBV5-5|few
TGTGCCAGCAGCACGGGACAGGGGGCAGTTACTGAAGCTTTCTTT
CASSTGQGAVTEAFF
>TRBD1|TRBJ1-4|TRBV19|.
TGTGCCAGTAGCCACAGGGGGCTCAGTGAAAAACTGTTTTTT
CASSHRGLSEKLFF
>.|TRBJ2-7|TRBV2|.
TGTGCCAGCAACATCGGGGTAGCGGAGGGGAGAGCGCAGTACTTC
CASNIGVAEGRAQYF
>TRBD1|TRBJ2-5|TRBV7-7|once
TGTGCTAGCAGCTCACAGGACAGGGACCAAGAGACCCAGTACTTC
CASSSQDRDQETQYF
>.|TRBJ2-5|TRBV18|.
TGTGCCAGCTCACCAGCCGGGTTGGGGCTGATGGAGACCCAGTACTTC
CASSPAGLGLMETQYF